The 8 T cell receptor beta chains below come from one sample, sequenced in a study of T cell repertoires in cytomegalovirus infection. Which antigens these TCRs recognize remains unknown. TCRdb reprocessed the reads with MiXCR, giving one entry per CDR3 protein. Among 100,000 to 150,000 distinct CDR3 sequences listed, more than 30% were seen once. The sequenced sample was CD8+ T cells from cultured PBMCs, obtained from culture after CMV antigen stimulation. Every receptor here comes from a human donor in good health (CMV status not recorded). Some clones in this sample may be carry-over from other donors' samples.

This clonotype was counted only a few times. The chain is built from TRBV19 and TRBJ1-5; D is unclear. V shed 1 base and J shed 7 bases, with 14 bases lying between them. The germline V gene has CDR1 LNHDA and CDR2 SQIVND (reference sequence). The CDR3 sequence is 15 residues long. The CDR3 nucleotides are TGTGCCAGTAGTATAGTCCACCGGGGTGGGCAGCCCCAGCATTTT. Translating gives CASSIVHRGGQPQHF. The full variable domain, with the rest looked up from reference TRBV19 and TRBJ1-5, is DGGITQSPKYLFRKEGQNVTLSCEQNLNHDAMYWYRQDPGQGLRLIYYSQIVNDFQKGDIAEGYSVSREKKESFPLTVTSAQKNPTAFYLCASSIVHRGGQPQHFGDGTRLSIL.

The rearrangement joins TRBV10-3 to TRBJ2-1; 11 bases line up with TRBD1. The J segment lost 8 bases and the V segment lost 8 bases, leaving 8 bases of the junction unmatched. The CDR3 is 14 residues long. CDR1 is ENHRY and CDR2 is SYGVKD in the germline V gene. This chain's CDR3 is CAILRDRGGYEQFF. The CDR3 region has the DNA TGTGCCATCCTCCGGGACAGGGGGGGGTATGAGCAGTTCTTC.

V is TRBV14 and J is TRBJ2-5, with D possibly being TRBD2 (6 bases). The V end lost 4 bases, the J end lost 4 bases, and 13 bases lay between the germline ends. Germline values: CDR1 SGHDN, CDR2 FVKESK. This CDR3 spans 14 amino acids. In nucleotides, the CDR3 is TGTGCCAGCAGCCCCTCGGGACTGGGAGAGACCCAGTACTTC. This codes for CASSPSGLGETQYF. Drawing the rest from reference TRBV14 and TRBJ2-5, the complete variable domain is EAGVTQFPSHSVIEKGQTVTLRCDPISGHDNLYWYRRVMGKEIKFLLHFVKESKQDESGMPNNRFLAERTGGTYSTLKVQPAELEDSGVYFCASSPSGLGETQYFGPGTRLLVL.

CDR3 residues: CASSEAGGLNEQFF. The CDR3 DNA reads TGTGCCAGCAGCGAGGCGGGGGGGCTAAATGAGCAGTTCTTC. This chain joins TRBV2 and TRBJ2-1, with TRBD2 matching 9 bases. Germline V gene lookup returns CDR1 SNHLY and CDR2 FYNNEI. CDR3 length equals 14 residues. Unmatched junction bases numbered 7, after V lost 6 bases and J lost 7 bases.

Ten or more counts support this clonotype. The chain employs TRBV11-2 and TRBJ1-5; D remains unclear. Trimming removed 1 base at V and 6 bases at J, with 13 bases between. Germline-derived CDR1 and CDR2 are SGHAT and FQNNGV. The CDR3 spans 15 residues. Here the CDR3 reads CASSLGEGWGQPQHF. The CDR3 DNA is TGTGCCAGCAGCTTAGGAGAGGGATGGGGTCAGCCCCAGCATTTT.

The genes are TRBV6-1 and TRBJ1-5; D is unresolved. V was trimmed by 1 base and J by 6 bases, leaving 7 bases between them. Per the germline V gene, CDR1 is MNHNS and CDR2 is SASEGT. The CDR3 sequence is 13 residues long. This chain's CDR3 is CASSEGIGQPQHF. CDR3 DNA sequence: TGTGCCAGCAGTGAAGGCATTGGTCAGCCCCAGCATTTT.

This chain links TRBV4-3 with TRBJ2-7; tentative D call: TRBD1 (6 bases). The V gene lost 6 bases and the J gene lost 2 bases, with 11 bases spanning the gap. This CDR3 comprises 13 residues. Germline CDR1 and CDR2: LGHNA and YSLEER. CDR3 region: CASSMGQAYEQYF. The CDR3 DNA is TGCGCCAGCAGTATGGGACAAGCCTACGAGCAGTACTTC.

In this sample, this clonotype turned up a few times. The chain links TRBV7-9 to TRBJ1-2; 9 positions agree with TRBD1. V dropped 5 bases and J dropped 2; count of bases not matched to a gene: 6. Germline CDR1 is SEHNR and CDR2 is FQNEAQ (reference sequence). This CDR3 comprises 15 residues. The CDR3 region is CASSPTGQGNYGYTF. DNA of the CDR3: TGTGCCAGCAGCCCGACCGGACAGGGGAACTATGGCTACACCTTC.